This is a list of T cell receptor beta chains from one sample in a study of tumor-infiltrating lymphocytes in localized non-small cell lung cancer. Clones were sequenced by immunoSEQ multiplex PCR, and TCRdb holds only the in-frame ones, with some missing. This sample carries 27,000 or so clones, roughly 85% of them seen once, and the ten largest clones take around 2%. Sequencing was carried out using lung tumor tissue. The receptors derive from a human donor with non-small cell lung cancer. Each CDR3 is given with its conserved first and last residue. The D gene is left open where the match is weak. Clone size is stated in some rows and not others, as once, few, many or a class when expanded.

d_call | clone_size | j_call | v_call | cdr3_aa | cdr3_nt
NA | NA | TRBJ2-7 | TRBV5-4 | CASSGRNYEQYF | TGTGCCAGCAGCGGGAGGAACTACGAGCAGTACTTC
NA | NA | TRBJ1-5 | TRBV4-1 | CASSQGLYSNQPQHF | TGCGCCAGCAGCCAAGGCCTATATAGCAATCAGCCCCAGCATTTT
TRBD1 | once | TRBJ2-2 | TRBV5-5 | CASSLRTGRTGELFF | TGTGCCAGCAGCCTGCGGACAGGGCGGACCGGGGAGCTGTTTTTT
NA | NA | TRBJ2-7 | TRBV20-1 | CSATELYEQYF | TGCAGTGCTACCGAACTCTACGAGCAGTACTTC
NA | NA | TRBJ2-2 | TRBV30 | CAWSLFDRYTGELFF | TGTGCCTGGAGTTTATTCGACAGGTACACCGGGGAGCTGTTTTTT
NA | once | TRBJ2-3 | TRBV11-3 | CASSLDQTDTQYF | TGTGCCAGCAGCTTAGACCAAACGGATACGCAGTATTTT
NA | NA | TRBJ2-7 | TRBV18 | CASSPGAGLYF | TGTGCCAGCTCACCAGGGGCAGGGTTGTACTTC
TRBD1 | NA | TRBJ1-2 | TRBV12-5 | CASGPTGTGAYGYTF | TGTGCTAGTGGCCCCACCGGGACAGGGGCCTATGGCTACACCTTC
NA | few | TRBJ1-2 | TRBV7-9 | CASSSDSYGYTF | TGTGCCAGCAGCTCAGACAGTTATGGCTACACCTTC
NA | NA | TRBJ2-2 | TRBV6-5 | CASGRGNTGELFF | TGTGCCAGCGGGCGGGGGAACACCGGGGAGCTGTTTTTT
NA | once | TRBJ1-5 | TRBV27 | CASRGTPYSNQPQHF | TGTGCCAGCAGGGGGACACCATATAGCAATCAGCCCCAGCATTTT
NA | NA | TRBJ1-4 | TRBV5-4 | CASSLSLGLGDEKLFF | TGTGCCAGCAGCTTGTCTCTGGGACTAGGGGATGAAAAACTGTTTTTT
TRBD1 | NA | TRBJ2-5 | TRBV4-3 | CASSQGDREETQYF | TGCGCCAGCAGCCAAGGGGACAGGGAAGAGACCCAGTACTTC
TRBD1 | NA | TRBJ2-6 | TRBV5-6 | CASSLVATGLSGANVLTF | TGTGCCAGCAGCTTGGTAGCGACAGGGCTCTCTGGGGCCAACGTCCTGACTTTC
TRBD1 | NA | TRBJ2-7 | TRBV30 | CAWSIQGVGAYEQYF | TGTGCCTGGAGTATACAGGGGGTGGGGGCCTACGAGCAGTACTTC
NA | NA | TRBJ2-1 | TRBV6-1 | CASSERAPATGLSLTYNEQFF | TGTGCCAGCAGTGAACGAGCCCCCGCGACAGGCCTCAGTTTAACCTACAATGAGCAGTTCTTC
NA | once | TRBJ1-2 | TRBV30 | CAWSVGSRGYTF | TGTGCCTGGAGTGTAGGGAGTAGGGGCTACACCTTC
TRBD1 | few | TRBJ2-1 | TRBV9 | CASSDGTDNEQFF | TGTGCCAGCAGCGACGGGACAGACAATGAGCAGTTCTTC
NA | NA | TRBJ1-4 | TRBV30 | CAWSVTVRREKLFF | TGTGCCTGGAGTGTTACGGTTCGTAGGGAAAAACTGTTTTTT
TRBD2 | NA | TRBJ2-7 | TRBV7-2 | CASSLGPSGGAYEQYF | TGTGCCAGCAGCTTAGGTCCTAGCGGGGGGGCATACGAGCAGTACTTC
NA | NA | TRBJ2-2 | TRBV4-1 | CASSRLAPNTGELFF | TGCGCCAGCAGCCGATTGGCCCCGAACACCGGGGAGCTGTTTTTT
TRBD1 | once | TRBJ1-1 | TRBV7-2 | CASSLYGTGNTEAFF | TGTGCCAGCAGCTTATATGGGACAGGGAACACTGAAGCTTTCTTT
NA | NA | TRBJ2-6 | TRBV5-1 | CASSFTAGSGANVLTF | TGCGCCAGCAGCTTTACGGCAGGCTCTGGGGCCAACGTCCTGACTTTC
TRBD2 | NA | TRBJ2-5 | TRBV5-1 | CASSPGGLGQETQYF | TGCGCCAGCAGCCCGGGGGGACTGGGCCAAGAGACCCAGTACTTC
NA | NA | TRBJ1-1 | TRBV6-5 | CASSYSFSSTEAFF | TGTGCCAGCAGTTACTCGTTCAGTAGTACTGAAGCTTTCTTT
NA | NA | TRBJ2-3 | TRBV6-5 | CASSRGNYGDTQYF | TGTGCCAGCAGTCGGGGGAATTACGGGGATACGCAGTATTTT
NA | NA | TRBJ2-7 | TRBV5-1 | CASSLRGLGYEQYF | TGCGCCAGCAGCTTGAGGGGCTTGGGTTACGAGCAGTACTTC
TRBD1 | NA | TRBJ1-4 | TRBV18 | CASSPPQGVNEKLFF | TGTGCCAGCTCACCACCGCAGGGGGTGAATGAAAAACTGTTTTTT
NA | few | TRBJ2-5 | TRBV7-9 | CASSTGETQYF | TGTGCCAGCAGTACCGGAGAGACCCAGTACTTC
NA | NA | TRBJ1-2 | TRBV7-8 | CASSFDYDSGVFGYTF | TGTGCCAGCAGCTTCGACTATGACAGTGGCGTCTTCGGCTACACCTTC
NA | NA | TRBJ1-5 | TRBV5-1 | CASSSEGRSNQPQHF | TGCGCCAGCAGCTCGGAGGGTAGAAGCAATCAGCCCCAGCATTTT
TRBD1 | NA | TRBJ1-4 | TRBV15 | CATSRDSTRQGGKLFF | TGTGCCACCAGCAGAGACTCCACCCGACAGGGGGGAAAACTGTTTTTT
NA | once | TRBJ1-2 | TRBV19 | CASTTLGLGYTF | TGTGCCAGTACCACCCTAGGGCTTGGCTACACCTTC
TRBD1 | few | TRBJ2-7 | TRBV7-9 | CASSYAGDRTSYEQYF | TGTGCCAGCAGCTACGCCGGGGACAGGACCTCGTACGAGCAGTACTTC
TRBD1 | once | TRBJ1-1 | TRBV7-9 | CASQTQGAGTEAFF | TGTGCCAGCCAAACCCAGGGGGCTGGGACTGAAGCTTTCTTT
NA | once | TRBJ2-7 | TRBV4-3 | CASSHSRPGTYGYEQYF | TGCGCCAGCAGCCACTCCCGACCCGGAACCTACGGCTACGAGCAGTACTTC
NA | few | TRBJ2-5 | TRBV5-5 | CASSWGGSTGETQYF | TGTGCCAGCAGCTGGGGGGGCAGCACGGGGGAGACCCAGTACTTC
NA | NA | TRBJ1-4 | TRBV6-5 | CASSPGDASNEKLFF | TGTGCCAGCAGCCCTGGGGACGCCTCTAATGAAAAACTGTTTTTT
TRBD1 | NA | TRBJ1-5 | TRBV7-2 | CASSSRQGVGQPQHF | TGTGCCAGCAGCTCACGTCAGGGGGTGGGTCAGCCCCAGCATTTT
NA | NA | TRBJ2-2 | TRBV5-4 | CASSVRDHTGELFF | TGTGCCAGCAGCGTACGGGATCACACCGGGGAGCTGTTTTTT
NA | few | TRBJ2-7 | TRBV30 | CAWSVVGSEDYEQYF | TGTGCCTGGAGTGTAGTAGGTAGCGAGGACTACGAGCAGTACTTC
NA | NA | TRBJ2-3 | TRBV27 | CASQDAARADTQYF | TGTGCCAGCCAGGACGCTGCGAGGGCAGATACGCAGTATTTT
NA | once | TRBJ2-3 | TRBV6-6 | CASSYKDTQYF | TGTGCCAGCAGTTACAAAGATACGCAGTATTTT
TRBD1 | NA | TRBJ1-1 | TRBV5-6 | CASSSATGYTEAFF | TGTGCCAGCAGCTCAGCGACAGGGTACACTGAAGCTTTCTTT
TRBD1 | NA | TRBJ2-3 | TRBV6-4 | CASSAGTGGADTQYF | TGTGCCAGCAGCGCCGGGACAGGGGGCGCAGATACGCAGTATTTT
TRBD1 | NA | TRBJ2-2 | TRBV5-1 | CASRITGTGGTGELFF | TGCGCCAGCCGAATCACCGGGACAGGAGGCACCGGGGAGCTGTTTTTT
NA | NA | TRBJ2-2 | TRBV5-4 | CASSPGGVNTGELFF | TGTGCCAGCAGCCCCGGAGGGGTTAACACCGGGGAGCTGTTTTTT
NA | NA | TRBJ1-3 | TRBV27 | CASSLSSGYSGNTIYF | TGTGCCAGCAGTTTATCGTCCGGGTACTCTGGAAACACCATATATTTT
NA | few | TRBJ2-1 | TRBV7-8 | CASSSRVIEQFF | TGTGCCAGCAGCTCGAGGGTTATTGAGCAGTTCTTC
NA | once | TRBJ2-5 | TRBV6-1 | CASTKGGVKETQYF | TGTGCCAGCACGAAGGGGGGCGTGAAAGAGACCCAGTACTTC
TRBD2 | NA | TRBJ2-3 | TRBV9 | CASSVEGLAGGGGDTQYF | TGTGCCAGCAGCGTAGAGGGACTAGCGGGGGGAGGTGGGGATACGCAGTATTTT
NA | NA | TRBJ2-2 | TRBV11-2 | CASSFTGTTAGELFF | TGTGCCAGCAGCTTCACCGGTACCACAGCCGGGGAGCTGTTTTTT
NA | NA | TRBJ1-2 | TRBV10-3 | CAISATGAANYGYTF | TGTGCCATCAGTGCGACGGGGGCAGCTAACTATGGCTACACCTTC
NA | once | TRBJ2-5 | TRBV15 | CATSREAGLQETQYF | TGTGCCACCAGCAGAGAAGCGGGTCTCCAAGAGACCCAGTACTTC
NA | NA | TRBJ1-1 | TRBV20-1 | CSALRGDEAFF | TGCAGTGCTCTTAGGGGCGATGAAGCTTTCTTT
TRBD1 | once | TRBJ1-1 | TRBV5-6 | CASSRDREWDYTEAFF | TGTGCCAGCAGCAGAGACAGGGAGTGGGACTACACTGAAGCTTTCTTT
NA | NA | TRBJ1-1 | TRBV10-3 | CAISESDEDTEAFF | TGTGCCATCAGTGAGTCGGACGAGGACACTGAAGCTTTCTTT